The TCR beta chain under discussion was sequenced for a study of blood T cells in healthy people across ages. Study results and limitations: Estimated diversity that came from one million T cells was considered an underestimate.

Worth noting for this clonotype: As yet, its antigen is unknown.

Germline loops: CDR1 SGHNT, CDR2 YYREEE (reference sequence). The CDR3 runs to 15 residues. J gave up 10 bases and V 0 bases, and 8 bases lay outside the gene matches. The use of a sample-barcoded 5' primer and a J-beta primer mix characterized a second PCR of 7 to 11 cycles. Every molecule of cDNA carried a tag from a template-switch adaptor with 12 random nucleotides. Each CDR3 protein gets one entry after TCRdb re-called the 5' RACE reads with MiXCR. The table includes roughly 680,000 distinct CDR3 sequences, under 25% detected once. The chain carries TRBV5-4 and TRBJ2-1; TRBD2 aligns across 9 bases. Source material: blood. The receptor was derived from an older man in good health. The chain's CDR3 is CASSLGASGTGEQFF. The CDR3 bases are TGTGCCAGCAGCTTGGGGGCTAGCGGGACTGGCGAGCAGTTCTTC.